The following is a TCR beta chain sequence with its context. As yet, its antigen is unknown. The data originate from a study of cytomegalovirus exposure and HLA in healthy donors. Study results and caveats: Likely technical artifact: a cluster of highly shared sequence variants. In a later analysis, at a false discovery rate of 0.05, roughly 16,000 TCR beta sequences matched HLA alleles. Among donors in an Asian-associated ancestry cluster, a later analysis reportedly found fewer N-insertions than the approximately 700-donor mean.

The PCR employed 60 Vbeta primers together with 13 Jbeta primers. Repertoires were generated with immunoSEQ multiplex PCR, while TCRdb's copy carries only in-frame clones and drops some. The table shows around 170,000 clones, with roughly 77% occurring only once. The CDR3 contains 16 residues. V trimming: 3 bases; J trimming: 0 bases; junction bases outside the gene matches: 4. Germline values: CDR1 SGHKS, CDR2 YYEKEE (reference sequence). The sequence came from a woman between 25 and 40 years old in good health and CMV-seronegative. The chain uses TRBV5-5 and TRBJ2-1; 9 bases agree with TRBD2. The material sequenced was PBMCs. The DNA of the CDR3 is TGTGCCAGCAGCTCGTTAGCGGGGGCCTCCTACAATGAGCAGTTCTTC. Its translation is CASSSLAGASYNEQFF.